Here is one T cell receptor (beta chain) with its context. Its antigen is still unknown. The PCR made use of 60 Vbeta and 13 Jbeta primers. Some clones are missing from TCRdb's copy, which holds only in-frame ones; the method was immunoSEQ multiplex PCR. The sample lists roughly 190,000 clones, around four fifths occurring once. This sample was included in a study of cytomegalovirus exposure and HLA in healthy donors. The overall study: HLA-typed donors were the source of about 85 million unique TCRs held in an early data release. General study points: Among TCR beta chains, those listed as cytomegalovirus-associated numbered over 150.

The sequence was obtained from a woman between 18 and 29 years old in good health and CMV-seronegative. Input material: PBMCs.

CDR3 DNA: TGTGCCTGGAGCCCCGGACGGACTAGCGGATTCACAGATACGCAGTATTTT. This codes for CAWSPGRTSGFTDTQYF. The chain couples TRBV30 to TRBJ2-3; TRBD2 matches at 10 bases. V was pared by 3 bases and J by 2 bases, with 11 bases of the junction left unmatched. The germline CDR1 and CDR2 sequences are GTSNPN and SVGIG (reference sequence). This CDR3 comprises 17 residues.